Presented here are 8 T cell receptor beta chains from one specimen sequenced in a study of CD4 T cells in relation to SARS-CoV-2 and coronaviruses. No antigen has been assigned to these receptors. TCRdb's copy holds only in-frame clones and misses some; the assay was immunoSEQ multiplex PCR. Of around 30,000 clones in the sample, about four fifths were seen once. The sequencing sample was made of memory CD4+ T cells from PBMCs, cultured in vitro. All receptors derive from an adult with COVID-19.

Worth noting for this clone: The sample has other DNA sequences that encode this CDR3 too. The chain employs TRBV7-3 and TRBJ2-1; TRBD2 agrees at 12 bases. Germline loops: CDR1 SGHTA, CDR2 FQGTGA. This CDR3 contains 14 residues. V dropped 2 bases and J dropped 7; count of bases not matched to a gene: 0. This CDR3 is CASSLGTSGNEQFF. For the CDR3, the DNA is TGTGCCAGCAGCTTAGGGACTAGCGGGAATGAGCAGTTCTTC.

The chain employs TRBV30 and TRBJ2-1, with 15 bases that match TRBD2. CDR3 length equals 15 residues. The ends lost 2 bases at V and 10 bases at J; junction bases unmatched: 6. Germline V gene lookup returns CDR1 GTSNPN and CDR2 SVGIG (reference sequence). CDR3 protein: CAWSIGLAGGGEQFF. As DNA, the CDR3 is TGTGCCTGGAGTATCGGACTAGCGGGAGGGGGGGAGCAGTTCTTC.

Comments on this clone: The identical CDR3 is also encoded by other nucleotide sequences in the sample. The rearrangement uses TRBV5-5 and TRBJ2-1; no clear D gene. This CDR3 is 15 amino acids long. The germline CDR1 and CDR2 sequences are SGHKS and YYEKEE (reference sequence). Trimming took off 0 bases at V and 0 bases at J, with 7 bases between the two ends. The CDR3 spells CASSLDGDSYNEQFF. The CDR3 coding sequence is TGTGCCAGCAGCTTGGATGGAGACTCCTACAATGAGCAGTTCTTC.

V usage is TRBV9 and J usage is TRBJ2-3; 9 positions agree with TRBD1. The better agreement between TRBJ1-5 and the DNA end casts doubt on the J call. The CDR3 is made up of 14 amino acids. Germline V gene data show CDR1 as SGDLS and CDR2 as YYNGEE. DNA for the CDR3: TGTGCCAGCAGCCCTCAACTTACGACAGGGGGCCAGCATTTT. It yields the protein CASSPQLTTGGQHF.

The chain joins TRBV11-2 to TRBJ2-2; D gene unclear. The germline V gene has CDR1 SGHAT and CDR2 FQNNGV. Deletions cut 5 bases from V and 8 bases from J, with 6 bases between. The CDR3 length is 11 residues. The CDR3 sequence is CASSPGGELFF. Written as DNA, the CDR3 is TGTGCCAGCAGCCCCGGAGGGGAGCTGTTTTTT. Supplemented by reference TRBV11-2 and TRBJ2-2, the full variable domain reads EAGVAQSPRYKIIEKRQSVAFWCNPISGHATLYWYQQILGQGPKLLIQFQNNGVVDDSQLPKDRFSAERLKGVDSTLKIQPAKLEDSAVYLCASSPGGELFFGEGSRLTVL.

This clone was recorded a few times. The CDR3 DNA reads TGTGCCAGCAACCCGGGAGAAGGCGGGGAGCTGTTTTTT. Its translation: CASNPGEGGELFF. The chain employs TRBV2 and TRBJ2-2; D is possibly TRBD2 (6 bases). Trimming took off 7 bases at V and 7 bases at J, with 13 bases between the two ends. This CDR3 is built from 13 residues. The germline gives CDR1 SNHLY, CDR2 FYNNEI.

The chain uses TRBV27 and TRBJ2-7, with D maybe TRBD2 (6 bases). The germline V gene has CDR1 MNHEY and CDR2 SMNVEV (reference sequence). The length of the CDR3 is 14 residues. The ends were cut back, 2 bases at V and 2 bases at J, with 10 bases in the middle. This CDR3 reads CASSLSSGPYEQYF. The DNA for the CDR3 is TGTGCCAGCAGTTTAAGTAGCGGCCCCTACGAGCAGTACTTC.

The V call is TRBV6-6, the J call TRBJ2-6; 7 nucleotides align to TRBD1. The germline CDR1 and CDR2 sequences are MNHNY and SVGAGI (reference sequence). The V gene end was trimmed by 6 bases and the J gene end by 0 bases; junction bases not matched to a gene: 20. The CDR3 runs to 21 residues. CDR3 nucleotide sequence: TGTGCCAGCAGCAAACTAATATCAAACCGGGACAGTACCTCTGGGGCCAACGTCCTGACTTTC. Its translation is CASSKLISNRDSTSGANVLTF.